Below are 31 T cell receptor beta chains sequenced from a single sample in a study of radiotherapy plus CTLA-4 blockade in lung cancer. Method: immunoSEQ multiplex PCR; TCRdb's copy keeps in-frame clones and lacks some. The sample consists of roughly 57,000 clones, roughly four fifths of them appearing once. The specimen was peripheral blood, collected from a patient treated with radiotherapy plus ipilimumab. The receptors shown here come from a human donor with non-small cell lung cancer whose response to radiotherapy plus ipilimumab could not be evaluated.

The rearrangement joins TRBV7-2 to TRBJ2-7; 10 bases map to TRBD1. Trimming took 2 bases from V and 4 from J; bases not matched to a gene: 5. The CDR3 covers 15 residues. Germline assignment: CDR1 SGHTA and CDR2 FQGNSA. CDR3 nucleotides: TGTGCCAGCAGCTTACAGGGACAGGGGTTTTACGAGCAGTACTTC. Translated, it gives CASSLQGQGFYEQYF.

This chain joins TRBV6-1 and TRBJ1-2; 9 bases align to TRBD1. Germline CDR1 is MNHNS and CDR2 is SASEGT. Germline trimming cut 2 bases from V and 4 bases from J; bases unmatched to any gene: 5. The CDR3 is made up of 15 amino acids. CDR3 DNA: TGTGCCAGCAGTGAACAGATGGGACAGGGCTATGGCTACACCTTC. It specifies CASSEQMGQGYGYTF.

V is TRBV9 and J is TRBJ2-5; TRBD1 aligns across 9 bases. Germline CDR1 SGDLS, CDR2 YYNGEE. The CDR3 consists of 14 residues. V trimming: 4 bases; J trimming: 5 bases; junction bases outside the gene matches: 6. The CDR3: CASSFTGGGETQYF. CDR3 DNA: TGTGCCAGCAGCTTCACAGGGGGCGGGGAGACCCAGTACTTC. The full variable domain, rest sourced from reference TRBV9 and TRBJ2-5, is DSGVTQTPKHLITATGQRVTLRCSPRSGDLSVYWYQQSLDQGLQFLIQYYNGEERAKGNILERFSAQQFPDLHSELNLSSLELGDSALYFCASSFTGGGETQYFGPGTRLLVL.

This clone was detected once. The chain combines TRBV28 with TRBJ1-1; no firm D call. V lost 4 bases and J 4 bases, leaving 16 bases between the germline ends. Looked up from germline, CDR1 is MDHEN and CDR2 is SYDVKM. The CDR3 covers 15 residues. The CDR3 sequence is CASSSTPYTGTEAFF. Written as DNA, the CDR3 is TGTGCCAGCAGTTCGACCCCCTACACGGGCACTGAAGCTTTCTTT. The variable domain in full, with the rest retrieved from reference TRBV28 and TRBJ1-1, is DVKVTQSSRYLVKRTGEKVFLECVQDMDHENMFWYRQDPGLGLRLIYFSYDVKMKEKGDIPEGYSVSREKKERFSLILESASTNQTSMYLCASSSTPYTGTEAFFGQGTRLTVV.

This chain links TRBV29-1 with TRBJ1-1, with D possibly TRBD1 on 5 matching bases. There are 10 residues in the CDR3. Germline V lookup: CDR1 SQVTM, CDR2 ANQGSEA. V lost 7 bases to trimming and J lost 7 bases, with 10 bases between them. For the CDR3, the DNA is TGCAGCGGATCAGACAGTGAAGCTTTCTTT. Encoded protein: CSGSDSEAFF.

Concerning this clone: In the same sample, other DNA sequences code for this CDR3. The CDR3 DNA is TGTGCCAGCAGCTTACCCCGACAGGGGCCTAGCTCCTACGAGCAGTACTTC. Protein product: CASSLPRQGPSSYEQYF. The chain combines TRBV7-9 with TRBJ2-7, with 8 bases aligning to TRBD1. The germline CDR1 and CDR2 sequences are SEHNR and FQNEAQ (reference sequence). This CDR3 is 17 amino acids long. V was clipped by 2 bases and J by 0 bases; unmatched bases: 9. The complete variable domain, with remaining parts taken from reference TRBV7-9 and TRBJ2-7, reads DTGVSQNPRHKITKRGQNVTFRCDPISEHNRLYWYRQTLGQGPEFLTYFQNEAQLEKSRLLSDRFSAERPKGSFSTLEIQRTEQGDSAMYLCASSLPRQGPSSYEQYFGPGTRLTVT.

V is TRBV27 and J is TRBJ1-6; tentatively, D is TRBD1 (5 bases). Trimming removed 4 bases at V and 14 bases at J, with 15 bases between. This CDR3 comprises 13 residues. The V gene's germline CDR1 is MNHEY and CDR2 SMNVEV (reference sequence). This CDR3 is CASSYSSSGSLHF. The CDR3 nucleotides read TGTGCCAGCAGTTACTCTTCGTCAGGGTCCCTCCACTTT.

The chain is built from TRBV7-2 and TRBJ1-2; the D is unclear. Germline V lookup: CDR1 SGHTA, CDR2 FQGNSA. The CDR3 has 13 residues. V was pared by 7 bases and J by 8 bases, with 17 bases between. The CDR3 sequence: CASTRVELGGYTF. CDR3 coding DNA: TGTGCCAGCACGAGGGTGGAGCTTGGAGGCTACACCTTC.

This clone was recorded a few times. The chain carries TRBV5-6 and TRBJ1-5, with D perhaps matching TRBD1 (6 bases). V lost 2 bases and J lost 2, with 11 bases in between. The CDR3 has 15 residues. CDR1 and CDR2 (germline): SGHDT, YYEEEE. The CDR3 is CASSLTGTRNQPQHF. The CDR3 DNA sequence: TGTGCCAGCAGCTTAACCGGGACACGCAATCAGCCCCAGCATTTT.

The V and J genes are TRBV25-1 and TRBJ2-3; possibly TRBD2 for D (5 bases). The germline V gene has CDR1 MGHDK and CDR2 SYGVNS. This CDR3 is 13 amino acids long. Trimming shortened V by 5 bases and J by 6 bases, and 12 bases separated the two germline ends. In DNA form, the CDR3 reads TGTGCCAGCAGTCCTAGTGGGAGCGATACGCAGTATTTT. It is translated as CASSPSGSDTQYF.

CDR3 DNA: TGTGCCAGCCTGGGACACCTGAGCTCCTACGAGCAGTACTTC. It codes for CASLGHLSSYEQYF. The rearrangement uses TRBV28 and TRBJ2-7; D might be TRBD1 (6 bases). The CDR3 loop spans 14 amino acids. Germline values: CDR1 MDHEN, CDR2 SYDVKM. V gave up 8 bases and J gave up 0 bases, with 14 bases separating them. Complete variable domain (other parts from reference TRBV28 and TRBJ2-7): DVKVTQSSRYLVKRTGEKVFLECVQDMDHENMFWYRQDPGLGLRLIYFSYDVKMKEKGDIPEGYSVSREKKERFSLILESASTNQTSMYLCASLGHLSSYEQYFGPGTRLTVT.

V and J are TRBV5-1 and TRBJ2-1; no clear D. CDR3 length equals 17 residues. V lost 0 bases to trimming and J lost 0 bases, with 13 bases between them. The germline V gene has CDR1 SGHRS and CDR2 YFSETQ. The CDR3 loop reads CASSLGARLGSYNEQFF. In DNA, the CDR3 is TGCGCCAGCAGCTTGGGGGCACGTCTGGGCTCCTACAATGAGCAGTTCTTC.

J is TRBJ2-7 and V is TRBV28; 9 nucleotides agree with TRBD1. The CDR3 is 16 amino acids. The V gene's germline CDR1 is MDHEN and CDR2 SYDVKM. The V segment lost 7 bases and the J segment 3 bases; nucleotides outside the gene matches: 13. CDR3 DNA: TGTGCCAGCACCCCCGGGACAGGGTCGGCCTACTACGAGCAGTACTTC. It translates to CASTPGTGSAYYEQYF.

DNA of the CDR3: TGTGCCAGCAGCTCCGAGGCCCGGAGGGGTTACGAGCAGTACTTC. This codes for CASSSEARRGYEQYF. The rearrangement uses TRBV7-2 and TRBJ2-7; perhaps TRBD2 as D (6 bases). Deletions cut 4 bases from V and 4 bases from J, with 17 bases between. Germline V gene sequence: CDR1 SGHTA, CDR2 FQGNSA. CDR3 length: 15 amino acids.

This chain connects TRBV2 to TRBJ2-1; D might be TRBD2 (7 bases). The CDR3 is made up of 16 amino acids. Germline V gives CDR1 SNHLY, CDR2 FYNNEI. V was clipped by 2 bases and J by 6 bases, with 17 bases between them. Here the CDR3 DNA reads TGTGCCAGCAGTGAAACGTTTGGGGGGGCCCTCAATGAGCAGTTCTTC. Its translation is CASSETFGGALNEQFF.

The genes are TRBV5-4 and TRBJ1-2, with a possible D match to TRBD1 (5 bases). Germline assignment: CDR1 SGHNT and CDR2 YYREEE (reference sequence). The CDR3 contains 13 residues. Between the trimmed V and J ends, which lost 2 bases and 8 bases, there was a span of 13 bases. Here the CDR3 reads CASSFGGLWGYTF. CDR3 nucleotides: TGTGCCAGCAGCTTTGGGGGACTGTGGGGCTACACCTTC. Complete variable domain (other parts from reference TRBV5-4 and TRBJ1-2): ETGVTQSPTHLIKTRGQQVTLRCSSQSGHNTVSWYQQALGQGPQFIFQYYREEENGRGNFPPRFSGLQFPNYSSELNVNALELDDSALYLCASSFGGLWGYTFGSGTRLTVV.

The V call is TRBV5-1, the J call TRBJ1-1; 7 bases align to TRBD1. V lost 4 bases, J lost 0 bases, and 3 bases stayed unmatched. The CDR3 length is 14 residues. Germline V gene lookup returns CDR1 SGHRS and CDR2 YFSETQ. The CDR3 DNA follows: TGCGCCAGCAGCGGGGGACAGATGAACACTGAAGCTTTCTTT. Translating it yields CASSGGQMNTEAFF.

This clone was observed a handful of times. The chain joins TRBV19 to TRBJ2-1, with 11 bases that match TRBD2. CDR1 and CDR2 (germline): LNHDA, SQIVND (reference sequence). The V and J ends lost 5 bases and 13 bases, in that order; junction bases with no gene match: 13. The CDR3 has 15 amino acids. The CDR3 region is CASSAGTSGLRGQFF. CDR3 DNA sequence: TGTGCCAGTAGTGCCGGGACTAGCGGACTGAGGGGACAGTTCTTC.

CDR3 in amino acids: CASSPEAGEEQFF. DNA for the CDR3: TGCGCCAGCAGCCCGGAGGCGGGAGAGGAGCAGTTCTTC. This chain uses TRBV5-1 with TRBJ2-1; 7 bases line up with TRBD2. This CDR3 has 13 amino acids. Germline CDR1 reads SGHRS; CDR2 reads YFSETQ. V lost 4 bases, J lost 10 bases, and 8 bases stayed unmatched.

The V gene is TRBV4-3, the J gene TRBJ1-5; TRBD1 is a possible D gene (5 bases). Trimming left V 4 bases short and J 0 bases short, with 16 bases between. CDR3 length: 17 amino acids. Germline CDR1 is LGHNA and CDR2 is YSLEER. This CDR3 is CASSPSSPRVSNQPQHF. DNA for the CDR3: TGCGCCAGCAGCCCCTCCTCCCCCAGGGTTAGCAATCAGCCCCAGCATTTT.

This rearrangement joins TRBV9 to TRBJ1-2; D gene uncertain. The germline CDR1 and CDR2 sequences are SGDLS and YYNGEE. V was cut by 1 base and J by 2 bases, with 9 bases left in between. The CDR3 spans 14 residues. CDR3 residues: CASSVLGRNYGYTF. The CDR3 bases are TGTGCCAGCAGCGTATTGGGCCGCAACTATGGCTACACCTTC.

V usage is TRBV6-1 and J usage is TRBJ2-1; 8 positions agree with TRBD1. V gave up 6 bases and J gave up 6 bases; unmatched junction bases: 4. This CDR3 contains 13 residues. CDR1 is MNHNS and CDR2 is SASEGT in the germline V gene. The CDR3 loop reads CASRIDRGNEQFF. The CDR3 bases are TGTGCCAGCAGGATAGACAGGGGCAATGAGCAGTTCTTC.

The chain employs TRBV11-2 and TRBJ1-2; 8 bases line up with TRBD1. The CDR3 sequence is 14 residues long. Germline-derived CDR1 and CDR2 are SGHAT and FQNNGV. Trimming took 5 bases from V and 4 from J; bases not matched to a gene: 6. The CDR3 bases are TGTGCCAGCAGCCGGGGACAGGAGCTCTATGGCTACACCTTC. It codes for CASSRGQELYGYTF.

This clone was counted a single time. This chain connects TRBV4-3 to TRBJ2-3, with 7 bases lining up with TRBD2. The germline V gene has CDR1 LGHNA and CDR2 YSLEER. The CDR3 totals 15 residues. V was clipped by 3 bases and J by 6 bases; unmatched bases: 9. The CDR3 loop reads CASSQDRTRSDTQYF. The DNA of the CDR3 is TGCGCCAGCAGCCAGGATAGGACTAGGTCCGATACGCAGTATTTT.

The V and J genes are TRBV6-5 and TRBJ2-3; 7 nucleotides match TRBD2. The CDR3 spans 15 residues. Trimming at V came to 2 bases and at J to 3 bases, leaving 5 bases not matched to a gene. The germline V gene has CDR1 MNHEY and CDR2 SVGAGI. CDR3: CASSYGLAETDTQYF. The CDR3 region has the DNA TGTGCCAGCAGTTACGGGCTAGCGGAGACAGATACGCAGTATTTT.

The chain links TRBV6-1 to TRBJ2-1; a possible D gene is TRBD1 (5 bases). The CDR3 consists of 16 residues. Germline-derived CDR1 and CDR2 are MNHNS and SASEGT. Trimming stripped 2 bases from V and 3 bases from J, with 14 bases between. CDR3 region: CASSERGSLNYNEQFF. The CDR3 DNA reads TGTGCCAGCAGTGAAAGGGGATCTCTGAACTACAATGAGCAGTTCTTC.

This chain links TRBV2 with TRBJ1-2, with 12 positions matching TRBD1. Trimming removed 7 bases from V and 4 bases from J; junction bases left unmatched: 7. This CDR3 has 15 amino acids. CDR1 is SNHLY, CDR2 FYNNEI, per germline. DNA of the CDR3: TGTGCCAGCAATACAGGGACAGGGGGCGGCTATGGCTACACCTTC. Protein: CASNTGTGGGYGYTF.

The chain uses TRBV6-6 and TRBJ1-6, with 9 bases lining up with TRBD1. V shed 2 bases and J 8 bases; nucleotides not matched to a gene: 4. There are 15 residues in the CDR3. Per germline, CDR1 MNHNY and CDR2 SVGAGI (reference sequence). CDR3 sequence reads: CASSYLGQGDSPLHF. The CDR3 DNA is TGTGCCAGCAGTTACCTGGGACAGGGTGATTCACCCCTCCACTTT.

The chain combines TRBV6-1 with TRBJ2-1, with no clear D. V dropped 6 bases and J dropped 4 bases, with 10 bases sitting between them. The CDR3 runs 13 residues. The germline V gene encodes CDR1 MNHNS and CDR2 SASEGT. The CDR3 region has the DNA TGTGCCAGCAGCGAAACAGTTTACAATGAGCAGTTCTTC. Translated: CASSETVYNEQFF.

The rearrangement joins TRBV27 to TRBJ2-2; D might be TRBD1 (6 bases). V dropped 6 bases and J dropped 1 base, with 6 bases sitting between them. The CDR3 runs 13 residues. Germline V gene lookup returns CDR1 MNHEY and CDR2 SMNVEV (reference sequence). The CDR3 DNA reads as TGTGCCAGCAGGACAGGGAACACCGGGGAGCTGTTTTTT. Its translation is CASRTGNTGELFF.

This chain links TRBV10-3 with TRBJ2-2; D is uncertain. Germline V gene lookup returns CDR1 ENHRY and CDR2 SYGVKD. The germline V and J ends were trimmed by 6 bases and 1 base, with 3 bases remaining between them. CDR3 length: 12 residues. CDR3 region: CAIRLNTGELFF. CDR3 in DNA: TGTGCCATCAGACTGAACACCGGGGAGCTGTTTTTT.